These 26 T cell receptor beta chains originate from one sample sequenced in a study of monozygotic twins with inflammatory bowel disease (dated by TCRdb to between 2018 and 2020). Libraries were built with 5' RACE. Sequenced using an Illumina HiSeq 2500. With the reads reprocessed by TCRdb, a single entry stands for each CDR3 protein sequence and no DNA is reported. The record for this sample contains 140,000 to 150,000 distinct CDR3 sequences. The leading ten clones occupy about 1.2% of the sample. Sample: blood. The source of these receptors is a human donor with ulcerative colitis or Crohn's disease, or a healthy co-twin of an affected twin (not recorded which).

This sequence joins TRBV4-1 and TRBJ1-1. This CDR3 comprises 15 residues. Germline-derived CDR1 and CDR2 are MGHRA and YSYEKL. The CDR3 sequence: CASSQGGGQNKEAFF.

The chain joins TRBV6-1 to TRBJ1-1; the TRBD1 assignment by TCRdb is unverifiable without DNA. CDR3 length: 15 residues. Per germline, CDR1 MNHNS and CDR2 SASEGT. The CDR3 sequence: CASSRHRPRSTEAFF.

V usage is TRBV20-1 and J usage is TRBJ2-5; TCRdb calls TRBD1, which cannot be checked without DNA. This CDR3 comprises 14 residues. Per the germline V gene, CDR1 is DFQATT and CDR2 is SNEGSKA (reference sequence). The CDR3 spells CSAPPQTAQETQYF.

The V call is TRBV7-2, the J call TRBJ1-2; the D call of TRBD1 rests on TCRdb alone, since no DNA is present to check it. The CDR3 extends over 14 amino acids. CDR1 is SGHTA and CDR2 is FQGNSA in the germline V gene. The CDR3 loop reads CASSPLRAGGGYTF.

The genes are TRBV29-1 and TRBJ2-6; with no DNA, the TCRdb D assignment of TRBD1 cannot be verified. Looked up from germline, CDR1 is SQVTM and CDR2 is ANQGSEA. This CDR3 region has 14 residues. The CDR3 sequence: CSVGGASGANVLTF.

This chain links TRBV9 with TRBJ2-1; TCRdb reports TRBD1, a call that lacks DNA to check it against. Germline CDR1 is SGDLS and CDR2 is YYNGEE. The CDR3 covers 14 residues. The CDR3 spells CASSPGTVGNEQFF.

The chain combines TRBV29-1 with TRBJ2-2; TCRdb indicates TRBD2, and absent DNA this call remains unverified. The length of the CDR3 is 14 residues. Germline assignment: CDR1 SQVTM and CDR2 ANQGSEA. The CDR3 region is CSGGLAPNTGELFF.

This rearrangement joins TRBV10-3 to TRBJ2-5; the D call from TCRdb, TRBD1, cannot be confirmed without DNA. CDR3 length equals 14 residues. Germline V lookup: CDR1 ENHRY, CDR2 SYGVKD. The CDR3 sequence is CAISEPTGAETQYF.

V is TRBV5-6 and J is TRBJ2-3; the D gene TCRdb calls, TRBD2, cannot be checked with no DNA. The CDR3 sequence is 14 residues long. Germline loops: CDR1 SGHDT, CDR2 YYEEEE. CDR3 loop: CASSGTSVTDTQYF. The full variable domain, completed using reference TRBV5-6 and TRBJ2-3, is DAGVTQSPTHLIKTRGQQVTLRCSPKSGHDTVSWYQQALGQGPQFIFQYYEEEERQRGNFPDRFSGHQFPNYSSELNVNALLLGDSALYLCASSGTSVTDTQYFGPGTRLTVL.

This chain uses TRBV12-3 or TRBV12-4 with TRBJ1-2. The CDR3 is 12 residues long. The CDR3 sequence is CASIGRSYGYTF.

The V gene is TRBV5-1, the J gene TRBJ2-7; TCRdb lists TRBD2, though no DNA is available to test this call. The CDR3 totals 16 residues. CDR1 SGHRS and CDR2 YFSETQ come from the germline V gene. This chain's CDR3 is CASSLTKREWQDEQYF.

The CDR3 sequence: CSARSDGSSYEQYF. This chain links TRBV20-1 with TRBJ2-7. Germline-derived CDR1 and CDR2 are DFQATT and SNEGSKA (reference sequence). This CDR3 has 14 amino acids.

V gene TRBV5-1 combines with J gene TRBJ2-3; with no DNA, the TCRdb D assignment of TRBD2 cannot be verified. This CDR3 contains 15 residues. CDR1 and CDR2 (germline): SGHRS, YFSETQ. The CDR3 loop is CASSLSGGLTDTQYF.

V gene TRBV6-1 combines with J gene TRBJ2-1; as DNA is missing, the TRBD1 call by TCRdb cannot be tested. The CDR3 totals 16 residues. Germline CDR1 and CDR2: MNHNS and SASEGT. The CDR3 reads CASSEVLGQGNNEQFF.

The CDR3 reads CASSPTVAEQFF. The gene calls are TRBV9 and TRBJ2-1. Germline lookup yields CDR1 SGDLS and CDR2 YYNGEE. This CDR3 has 12 amino acids. The full variable domain, with the rest looked up from reference TRBV9 and TRBJ2-1, is DSGVTQTPKHLITATGQRVTLRCSPRSGDLSVYWYQQSLDQGLQFLIQYYNGEERAKGNILERFSAQQFPDLHSELNLSSLELGDSALYFCASSPTVAEQFFGPGTRLTVL.

The V and J genes are TRBV28 and TRBJ1-1; TCRdb gives TRBD1 as the D gene, but with no DNA this cannot be confirmed. CDR3 size: 15 residues. Germline loops: CDR1 MDHEN, CDR2 SYDVKM. The chain's CDR3 is CASRDLMGTETEAFF.

The J gene is TRBJ2-1, the V gene TRBV11-2. This CDR3 is built from 14 residues. Germline CDR1 SGHAT, CDR2 FQNNGV. CDR3 protein: CASSISDRYNEQFF.

The chain joins TRBV6-5 to TRBJ2-3; TCRdb proposes TRBD1, but this gene call is untestable without DNA. CDR1 and CDR2 (germline): MNHEY, SVGAGI. This CDR3 is 16 amino acids long. The CDR3 loop reads CASSSPSGGKGDTQYF.

The V call is TRBV20-1, the J call TRBJ2-7; TCRdb proposes TRBD1, but this gene call is untestable without DNA. The CDR3 is 14 residues long. Per the germline V gene, CDR1 is DFQATT and CDR2 is SNEGSKA (reference sequence). The CDR3 loop is CSARVKGASYEQYF.

The chain combines TRBV11-3 with TRBJ2-5; TCRdb proposes TRBD2, but this gene call is untestable without DNA. The CDR3 has 14 residues. Germline CDR1 reads SGHNT; CDR2 reads YENEEA. The chain's CDR3 is CASSLETSGETQYF.

The J gene is TRBJ2-7, the V gene TRBV10-3; TCRdb's assignment of TRBD1 cannot be checked, as there is no DNA. Germline V CDR1 and CDR2: ENHRY, SYGVKD. The CDR3 has 11 residues. The CDR3 loop is CAIGTGYEQYF.

The rearrangement uses TRBV20-1 and TRBJ1-6. In germline, CDR1 is DFQATT, CDR2 SNEGSKA (reference sequence). The CDR3 sequence is 13 residues long. CDR3 residues: CSALTNIYSPLHF.

The V and J genes are TRBV29-1 and TRBJ2-1; TCRdb calls TRBD2, which cannot be checked without DNA. Per the germline V gene, CDR1 is SQVTM and CDR2 is ANQGSEA. The CDR3 runs 14 residues. The CDR3 protein is CSVWTSGSYNEQFF.

The CDR3 spells CASSFTGFGYNEQFF. This chain links TRBV28 with TRBJ2-1; with no DNA, the TCRdb D assignment of TRBD1 cannot be verified. CDR3 size: 15 residues. The V gene's germline CDR1 is MDHEN and CDR2 SYDVKM.

The chain uses TRBV12-3 or TRBV12-4 and TRBJ2-3. There are 13 residues in the CDR3. Here the CDR3 reads CASSFRNSDTQYF.

The chain carries TRBV10-3 and TRBJ2-1. Looked up from germline, CDR1 is ENHRY and CDR2 is SYGVKD. There are 15 residues in the CDR3. The CDR3 loop is CAIRRDRSSYNEQFF.